One sample yielded the 3 T cell receptor beta chains listed below, sequenced in a study of blood T cell repertoires in COVID-19. Sequencing used immunoSEQ multiplex PCR; TCRdb keeps in-frame clones, though not all of them. Counted here are 200,000 to 250,000 clones, about 80% occurring once; the ten biggest clones make up 1.5% to 2%. The sample taken for sequencing was PBMCs or T cells enriched from blood (not recorded which). All receptors come from a man aged 55 to 70 who had recovered from COVID-19.

This clone was recorded a few times. The V and J genes are TRBV7-2 and TRBJ2-7, with TRBD1 matching over 7 bases. The CDR3 has 14 residues. Germline CDR1 SGHTA, CDR2 FQGNSA. The V segment lost 3 bases and the J segment 0 bases; nucleotides outside the gene matches: 2. The CDR3 loop is CASSFRQGSYEQYF. In DNA, the CDR3 is TGTGCCAGCAGCTTTCGACAGGGCTCCTACGAGCAGTACTTC. Full variable domain (missing parts from reference TRBV7-2 and TRBJ2-7): GAGVSQSPSNKVTEKGKDVELRCDPISGHTALYWYRQSLGQGLEFLIYFQGNSAPDKSGLPSDRFSAERTGGSVSTLTIQRTQQEDSAVYLCASSFRQGSYEQYFGPGTRLTVT.

This clone was detected a few times. The J gene is TRBJ2-7, the V gene TRBV11-1; tentative D call: TRBD1 (7 bases). CDR1 and CDR2 (germline): SGHAT, FQDESV (reference sequence). The CDR3 contains 16 residues. The V end was cut by 4 bases, the J end by 4 bases, with 20 bases between. The CDR3 DNA follows: TGTGCCAGCAGCTCGACCAGGGGGGCGATCTCTTACGAGCAGTACTTC. This codes for CASSSTRGAISYEQYF.

This chain connects TRBV19 to TRBJ2-3, with 11 bases identical to TRBD1. Trimming took 4 bases from V and 3 from J; bases not matched to a gene: 3. From germline, CDR1 is LNHDA and CDR2 SQIVND (reference sequence). The length of the CDR3 is 15 residues. CDR3 bases: TGTGCCAGTAGTACAGGACAGGGGGCAACAGATACGCAGTATTTT. As protein: CASSTGQGATDTQYF.